What follows describes a single T cell receptor beta chain. This clonotype was detected a few times. The antigen it recognizes is unknown. Base qualities are missing; no much larger clone stands one base away. This entry is derived from a study of T-cell reconstitution after alpha-beta-depleted transplantation in children (dated by TCRdb to 2015 to 2016). Notes on the research overall: T-cell immune reconstitution after TCRalphabeta/CD19-depleted allogeneic hematopoietic cell transplantation in children was quantitatively tracked in the study by means of TCR repertoire profiling. The investigation overall reported the following: Apparently early alphabetaT-cell count recovery about two months after transplant reportedly relied on only several hundred rapidly expanded clones derived from non-depleted graft cells. Over subsequent months, a decline in hyperexpanded clone frequencies was noted, and after one year, T-cell counts and TCRbeta diversity were mostly ascribed to newly produced T cells. The high TCRbeta diversity at day 60 in some patients was ascribed to recipient T cells and intrathymic progenitors that had survived conditioning.

Library preparation employed PCR. Reads for this sample came from an Illumina HiSeq 2500. TCR library preparation used molecular barcoding, with unique molecular identifiers applied to normalize quantification of the TCRbeta repertoire. The raw public reads went through TCRdb reprocessing: fastp at Q25, MiXCR clone calling, in-frame beta chains kept. For every CDR3 protein sequence, its rows merge into one entry that carries the most common genes and DNA. A total of fewer than 550,000 distinct CDR3 sequences appear in this sample, 10% to 12% of them only once. Of the sample, 14% is held by the ten largest clones. From V the trimming removes 6 bases and from J it removes 5 bases, while the gene matches leave 7 bases of the junction unaccounted for. CDR1 and CDR2 are drawn from the germline V gene: SQVTM, ANQGSEA. The CDR3 covers 14 residues, taking in both the cysteine and the phenylalanine. CDR3 DNA is the only sequence kept; it has 42 bases, read in frame from the first base.

The sample's treatment or condition label, decoded: allogeneic hematopoietic cell transplantation with graft depleted of TCRalphabeta T cells and CD19 B cells. TCRalphabeta/CD19-depleted allogeneic hematopoietic cell grafts were given to the transplant recipients, all of whom were children. Sequenced here: PBMCs, mostly from graft donor cells, sampled 180 days after TCRalphabeta/CD19-depleted stem cell transplant. The rearrangement combines TRBV29-1 with TRBJ2-1; 10 junctional bases match TRBD2. This TCR was sampled from a female patient aged 2-9 years who had a stem cell transplant for aplastic anemia, so the T cells may come from the graft donor. The DNA sequence is as follows: TGCAGCGTAGCCGGGACTAGCGTGAACAATGAGCAGTTCTTC. It translates to CSVAGTSVNNEQFF.